The 30 T cell receptor beta chains presented below share a single source sample, sequenced in a study of OX40 agonist ivuxolimab in advanced cancers. Sequencing was performed with immunoSEQ multiplex PCR; in TCRdb, only in-frame clones are kept and a portion is missing. In the table there are about 84,000 clones, 80% to 95% of which are singletons. The source material was CD4+ or CD8+ T cells sorted from blood, sampled in a trial of the OX40 agonist ivuxolimab. The receptors originated from an adult with an advanced solid tumor such as melanoma, head and neck, liver or kidney cancer.

J is TRBJ2-3 and V is TRBV18; possible D gene TRBD2, 5 bases. Germline values: CDR1 KGHSH, CDR2 LQKENI. This CDR3 is 14 amino acids long. V lost 3 bases to trimming and J lost 2 bases, with 9 bases between them. CDR3 region: CASSPLDSTDTQYF. CDR3 DNA sequence: TGTGCCAGCTCACCGCTGGACTCCACAGATACGCAGTATTTT.

The V gene is TRBV29-1, the J gene TRBJ1-1; no clear D gene. V lost 4 bases, J lost 1 base, and 4 bases lay in between. Germline V CDR1 and CDR2: SQVTM, ANQGSEA. CDR3 length: 11 amino acids. For the CDR3, the DNA is TGCAGCGTTGGTGAGAACACTGAAGCTTTCTTT. Amino acid sequence: CSVGENTEAFF.

The table lists this clone with a few counts. The rearrangement links TRBV28 to TRBJ2-3, with 12 bases fitting TRBD2. The CDR3 totals 18 residues. Germline V CDR1 and CDR2: MDHEN, SYDVKM. V lost 1 base, J lost 4 bases, and 9 bases stayed unmatched. DNA of the CDR3: TGTGCCAGCAGTTTATTCCCCCCGACTAGCGGGAGCTCAGATACGCAGTATTTT. It encodes CASSLFPPTSGSSDTQYF. Full variable domain (remainder filled in from reference TRBV28 and TRBJ2-3): DVKVTQSSRYLVKRTGEKVFLECVQDMDHENMFWYRQDPGLGLRLIYFSYDVKMKEKGDIPEGYSVSREKKERFSLILESASTNQTSMYLCASSLFPPTSGSSDTQYFGPGTRLTVL.

The chain uses TRBV5-1 and TRBJ1-6, with D tentatively TRBD1 (5 bases). The V and J ends lost 4 bases and 6 bases respectively, with 11 bases between them. CDR1 and CDR2 (germline): SGHRS, YFSETQ. This CDR3 contains 14 residues. In nucleotides, the CDR3 is TGCGCCAGCAGCCGCGGGGACCCTAATTCACCCCTCCACTTT. Translating it yields CASSRGDPNSPLHF. Combining the CDR3 with reference TRBV5-1 and TRBJ1-6 gives the whole variable domain KAGVTQTPRYLIKTRGQQVTLSCSPISGHRSVSWYQQTPGQGLQFLFEYFSETQRNKGNFPGRFSGRQFSNSRSEMNVSTLELGDSALYLCASSRGDPNSPLHFGNGTRLTVT.

This chain uses TRBV6-5 with TRBJ1-2; 8 nucleotides match TRBD1. CDR3 size: 14 residues. With 4 bases clipped from V and 7 bases from J, the junction kept 8 bases outside the gene matches. Germline values: CDR1 MNHEY, CDR2 SVGAGI. This CDR3 is CASSSAQGDGGYTF. The CDR3 coding sequence is TGTGCCAGCAGTTCTGCACAGGGGGATGGTGGCTACACCTTC.

The genes are TRBV4-1 and TRBJ1-5, with D unresolved. The V end was cut by 0 bases, the J end by 7 bases, with 25 bases between. The CDR3 extends over 19 amino acids. Germline CDR1 reads MGHRA; CDR2 reads YSYEKL. Here the CDR3 reads CASSQDRGRIPVGVQPQHF. CDR3 DNA: TGCGCCAGCAGCCAAGATCGAGGCAGGATACCAGTTGGGGTACAGCCCCAGCATTTT.

The chain joins TRBV6-5 to TRBJ1-4; the D is unclear. Trimming removed 4 bases from V and 5 bases from J, with 11 bases in between. Germline V gene sequence: CDR1 MNHEY, CDR2 SVGAGI. The CDR3 runs to 14 residues. The CDR3 loop reads CASSFGRGNEKLFF. Written as DNA, the CDR3 is TGTGCCAGCAGTTTTGGACGGGGAAATGAAAAACTGTTTTTT.

The rearrangement joins TRBV10-3 to TRBJ1-1; D not certain. Trimming cost V 8 bases and J 1 base, with 8 bases left between them. The CDR3 length is 12 residues. Germline-derived CDR1 and CDR2 are ENHRY and SYGVKD. The CDR3 region is CAIGERNTEAFF. CDR3 DNA sequence: TGTGCCATCGGGGAACGGAACACTGAAGCTTTCTTT.

The CDR3, as DNA: TGTGCCTGGACGTCTAACGGCCCTCAGGGGCCCCTAGTGCAGTACTTC. This sequence encodes CAWTSNGPQGPLVQYF. The chain links TRBV30 to TRBJ2-7, with a possible D match to TRBD1 (6 bases). The CDR3 is 16 amino acids. The ends were cut back, 4 bases at V and 9 bases at J, with 28 bases in the middle. Germline CDR1 is GTSNPN and CDR2 is SVGIG (reference sequence).

This chain links TRBV29-1 with TRBJ1-1, with D perhaps matching TRBD1 (5 bases). The germline gives CDR1 SQVTM, CDR2 ANQGSEA. The V end was cut by 6 bases, the J end by 1 base, with 12 bases between. The CDR3 consists of 13 residues. This chain's CDR3 is CSVGTFANTEAFF. CDR3 sequence (DNA): TGCAGCGTGGGGACGTTTGCGAACACTGAAGCTTTCTTT. Using reference TRBV29-1 and TRBJ1-1 for the parts outside the CDR3, the full variable domain is SAVISQKPSRDICQRGTSLTIQCQVDSQVTMMFWYRQQPGQSLTLIATANQGSEATYESGFVIDKFPISRPNLTFSTLTVSNMSPEDSSIYLCSVGTFANTEAFFGQGTRLTVV.

Only one count was recorded for this clone. The rearrangement joins TRBV5-1 to TRBJ2-1; TRBD2 aligns across 7 bases. This CDR3 is built from 18 residues. The germline V gene encodes CDR1 SGHRS and CDR2 YFSETQ. V lost 0 bases and J lost 1; bases outside the gene matches: 10. The CDR3 protein is CASSLGPSTSLSYNEQFF. CDR3 in DNA: TGCGCCAGCAGCTTGGGCCCCTCGACTAGCTTATCCTACAATGAGCAGTTCTTC.

As concerns this clone: At the DNA level, this CDR3 is encoded by other sequences in the same sample as well. This chain connects TRBV11-2 to TRBJ2-3; D is unresolved. This CDR3 has 12 residues. The V end was cut by 1 base, the J end by 1 base, with 0 bases between. CDR1 and CDR2 from the germline V gene are SGHAT and FQNNGV. The CDR3 is CASSLGTDTQYF. CDR3 DNA sequence: TGTGCCAGCAGCTTAGGCACAGATACGCAGTATTTT.

The CDR3 DNA is TGTGCCAGCAGCTTCGGGGGGTCCATCAATGAGCAGTTCTTC. It yields the protein CASSFGGSINEQFF. The gene calls are TRBV7-2 and TRBJ2-1; TRBD2 aligns across 7 bases. CDR3 length equals 14 residues. V shed 3 bases and J 6 bases; nucleotides not matched to a gene: 5. Germline V gene lookup returns CDR1 SGHTA and CDR2 FQGNSA. The full variable domain, its missing parts supplied by reference TRBV7-2 and TRBJ2-1, is GAGVSQSPSNKVTEKGKDVELRCDPISGHTALYWYRQSLGQGLEFLIYFQGNSAPDKSGLPSDRFSAERTGGSVSTLTIQRTQQEDSAVYLCASSFGGSINEQFFGPGTRLTVL.

The chain combines TRBV9 with TRBJ2-5; 10 nucleotides line up with TRBD2. The CDR3 totals 16 residues. The ends lost 0 bases at V and 1 base at J; junction bases unmatched: 3. CDR1 SGDLS and CDR2 YYNGEE come from the germline V gene. As DNA, the CDR3 is TGTGCCAGCAGCGTAGGTGCTAGCGGGGGCCAAGAGACCCAGTACTTC. This gives the protein CASSVGASGGQETQYF.

The rearrangement links TRBV18 to TRBJ1-3; D unclear. The V end was cut by 4 bases, the J end by 4 bases, with 23 bases between. This CDR3 region has 18 residues. CDR1 KGHSH and CDR2 LQKENI come from the germline V gene. As DNA, the CDR3 is TGTGCCAGCTCACGGGATCGGGGAGTAACGGTGCGAGGAAACACCATATATTTT. It translates to CASSRDRGVTVRGNTIYF.

This clone was recorded a few times. The chain links TRBV19 to TRBJ1-4; D may be TRBD1 (6 bases). Trimming took 3 bases from V and 3 from J, leaving 14 bases between them. Germline lookup yields CDR1 LNHDA and CDR2 SQIVND (reference sequence). The CDR3 length is 16 residues. The CDR3 spells CASSMGAGEANEKLFF. CDR3 in DNA: TGTGCCAGTAGTATGGGGGCAGGGGAGGCTAATGAAAAACTGTTTTTT.

The rearrangement joins TRBV5-1 to TRBJ2-7; D is undetermined. Trimming took off 4 bases at V and 3 bases at J, with 11 bases between the two ends. Germline lookup yields CDR1 SGHRS and CDR2 YFSETQ. The CDR3 covers 13 residues. CDR3 loop: CASSTGPGYEQYF. In DNA form, the CDR3 reads TGCGCCAGCAGCACCGGGCCAGGCTACGAGCAGTACTTC.

The V call is TRBV10-3, the J call TRBJ1-3, with D perhaps matching TRBD1 (5 bases). V was pared by 9 bases and J by 0 bases, with 12 bases between. The CDR3 has 14 amino acids. In germline, CDR1 is ENHRY, CDR2 SYGVKD. The CDR3 nucleotides read TGTGCCATGGAGCCAGGGAACTCTGGAAACACCATATATTTT. This encodes CAMEPGNSGNTIYF.

The rearrangement uses TRBV30 and TRBJ2-5; the D is unclear. Trimming took 4 bases from V and 0 from J, leaving 3 bases between them. CDR3 length equals 11 residues. CDR1 and CDR2 from the germline V gene are GTSNPN and SVGIG (reference sequence). Here the CDR3 DNA reads TGTGCCTGGACCCACCAAGAGACCCAGTACTTC. Translation gives CAWTHQETQYF.

The gene calls are TRBV6-1 and TRBJ1-5, with unresolved D. CDR1 and CDR2 (germline): MNHNS, SASEGT. The CDR3 covers 15 residues. Trimming took 2 bases from V and 5 from J, leaving 13 bases between them. The CDR3 DNA sequence: TGTGCCAGCAGTGAAATGGTCGGGCTAGATCAGCCCCAGCATTTT. It is translated as CASSEMVGLDQPQHF.

The CDR3 is CASSEYPGYEQYF. The CDR3 coding sequence is TGTGCCAGCAGTGAATACCCGGGCTACGAGCAGTACTTC. The V gene is TRBV6-1, the J gene TRBJ2-7; D is undetermined. The germline CDR1 and CDR2 sequences are MNHNS and SASEGT. V gave up 2 bases and J gave up 3 bases, with 8 bases separating them. The CDR3 totals 13 residues.

The chain is built from TRBV6-5 and TRBJ1-4; D is ambiguous. CDR3 length equals 16 residues. Trimming shortened V by 4 bases and J by 5 bases, and 17 bases separated the two germline ends. From germline, CDR1 is MNHEY and CDR2 SVGAGI. CDR3 loop: CASSLYGRKKNEKLFF. CDR3 nucleotide sequence: TGTGCCAGCAGTTTATACGGACGGAAGAAAAATGAAAAACTGTTTTTT.

The chain carries TRBV19 and TRBJ1-4; D unclear. In germline, CDR1 is LNHDA, CDR2 SQIVND (reference sequence). V gave up 6 bases and J gave up 4 bases, with 12 bases separating them. This CDR3 is built from 14 residues. CDR3 DNA: TGTGCCAGTAGCCTTGGGCGGATTAATGAAAAACTGTTTTTT. This translates into CASSLGRINEKLFF.

The CDR3 here is CASSLERVVGGSNEQFF. In DNA form, the CDR3 reads TGTGCCAGCAGCTTAGAGAGGGTGGTGGGAGGGTCTAATGAGCAGTTCTTC. The genes are TRBV11-2 and TRBJ2-1, with 7 bases lining up with TRBD2. In germline, CDR1 is SGHAT, CDR2 FQNNGV. V lost 0 bases to trimming and J lost 7 bases; unmatched junction nucleotides: 12. The CDR3 covers 17 residues.

The rearrangement uses TRBV6-6 and TRBJ2-1; D uncertain. V lost 6 bases to trimming and J lost 0 bases, with 12 bases between them. The CDR3 runs to 15 residues. CDR1 MNHNY and CDR2 SVGAGI come from the germline V gene (reference sequence). Here the CDR3 reads CASRTDGSSYNEQFF. The CDR3 DNA is TGTGCCAGCAGAACAGACGGTAGCTCCTACAATGAGCAGTTCTTC.

This chain connects TRBV28 to TRBJ2-5, with TRBD1 matching 11 bases. Germline V gene data show CDR1 as MDHEN and CDR2 as SYDVKM. The CDR3 length is 16 residues. V was clipped by 4 bases and J by 1 base; unmatched bases: 5. The CDR3 sequence is CASSSPGQGVQETQYF. The CDR3 region has the DNA TGTGCCAGCAGTTCCCCGGGACAGGGGGTCCAAGAGACCCAGTACTTC.

This clone was detected once. The rearrangement joins TRBV2 to TRBJ2-6, with TRBD1 as a possible D gene (5 bases). The CDR3 length is 17 residues. V shed 6 bases and J shed 4 bases, with 19 bases lying between them. Per germline, CDR1 SNHLY and CDR2 FYNNEI. CDR3 region: CASSPDQTAPGANVLTF. The CDR3 bases are TGTGCCAGCAGCCCAGACCAGACAGCTCCGGGGGCCAACGTCCTGACTTTC. The full variable domain, completed using reference TRBV2 and TRBJ2-6, is EPEVTQTPSHQVTQMGQEVILRCVPISNHLYFYWYRQILGQKVEFLVSFYNNEISEKSEIFDDQFSVERPDGSNFTLKIRSTKLEDSAMYFCASSPDQTAPGANVLTFGAGSRLTVL.

The rearrangement links TRBV7-2 to TRBJ1-2; no clear D. Trimming stripped 5 bases from V and 0 bases from J, with 10 bases between. This CDR3 has 14 amino acids. CDR1 and CDR2 (germline): SGHTA, FQGNSA. The CDR3 sequence: CASSPDRANYGYTF. CDR3 DNA: TGTGCCAGCAGCCCGGACCGGGCTAACTATGGCTACACCTTC.

The V call is TRBV19, the J call TRBJ2-7; either TRBD1 or TRBD2 may supply D (7 bases each). The CDR3 is made up of 12 amino acids. The germline V gene has CDR1 LNHDA and CDR2 SQIVND (reference sequence). V lost 5 bases and J 6 bases, leaving 11 bases between the germline ends. CDR3 loop: CASSSRGGEQYF. The DNA for the CDR3 is TGTGCCAGTAGTTCCAGGGGGGGCGAGCAGTACTTC.

This chain links TRBV7-2 with TRBJ1-3; no clear D gene. The V gene's germline CDR1 is SGHTA and CDR2 FQGNSA. V was clipped by 5 bases and J by 1 base, with 12 bases between them. The CDR3 spans 15 residues. Here the CDR3 DNA reads TGTGCCAGCAGCCTTTGGGGAGTTTCTGGAAACACCATATATTTT. Translating gives CASSLWGVSGNTIYF.